What follows are 3 T cell receptor beta chains derived from one specimen sequenced in a study of blood T cell repertoires in COVID-19. The protocol was immunoSEQ multiplex PCR, while the TCRdb copy is restricted to in-frame clones and leaves out a portion. The repertoire includes some 250,000 clones, 85% to 90% of them detected once, and 8.8% sits in the top ten. Input material: PBMCs or T cells enriched from blood (not recorded which). The receptor set was obtained from a man aged 35 to 55 who had recovered from COVID-19.

In its sample, this clone was seen a few times. The chain employs TRBV28 and TRBJ2-1, with D possibly matching TRBD2 (5 bases). The germline V gene encodes CDR1 MDHEN and CDR2 SYDVKM. V lost 2 bases and J 8 bases, leaving 7 bases between the germline ends. The length of the CDR3 is 12 residues. The CDR3 coding sequence is TGTGCCAGCAGTTTACGGGGTGATGAGCAGTTCTTC. This sequence encodes CASSLRGDEQFF.

The chain is built from TRBV28 and TRBJ2-1; 8 nucleotides match TRBD2. The CDR3 is 17 amino acids. V was pared by 4 bases and J by 3 bases, with 11 bases of the junction left unmatched. CDR1 MDHEN and CDR2 SYDVKM come from the germline V gene. The CDR3 DNA is TGTGCCAGCAGTTCGGAGGTACTAGCGGTAGACTACAATGAGCAGTTCTTC. This encodes CASSSEVLAVDYNEQFF.

The CDR3 DNA reads as TGTGCTAGTGGCCAAGGGTACAGGATTAATCAGCCCCAGCATTTT. As protein: CASGQGYRINQPQHF. This chain connects TRBV12-5 to TRBJ1-5, with D tentatively TRBD1 (5 bases). The germline V gene encodes CDR1 LGHNT and CDR2 FRNRAP. Trimming cost V 6 bases and J 4 bases, with 16 bases left between them. This CDR3 has 15 amino acids.